One and the same sample provided the 17 T cell receptor beta chains below, sequenced in a study of T cell repertoires in cytomegalovirus infection. TCRdb ran MiXCR on the reads and lists one entry per CDR3 protein. The sample has about 400,000 distinct CDR3 sequences, 15% to 20% seen once. The sequenced sample was PBMCs. The receptor set was obtained from a human donor in good health (CMV status not recorded). Some clones in this sample may be carry-over from other donors' samples.

This clonotype appeared many times. J is TRBJ2-1 and V is TRBV7-8; no definite D call. CDR3 length equals 16 residues. In germline, CDR1 is SGHVS, CDR2 FQNEAQ. Trimming stripped 5 bases from V and 5 bases from J, with 19 bases between. The CDR3 sequence is CASSHLGSSTNNEQFF. The CDR3 coding sequence is TGTGCCAGCAGCCATCTAGGGTCTAGTACCAACAATGAGCAGTTCTTC.

This clonotype showed up just a few times. The chain combines TRBV5-1 with TRBJ1-1; tentative D call: TRBD1 (5 bases). Germline V lookup: CDR1 SGHRS, CDR2 YFSETQ. The CDR3 has 16 amino acids. V shed 0 bases and J shed 1 base, with 13 bases lying between them. CDR3 in DNA: TGCGCCAGCAGCTTGGGGGTCAGGGAATCGAACACTGAAGCTTTCTTT. It is translated as CASSLGVRESNTEAFF.

This clonotype was seen many times. The J gene is TRBJ2-7, the V gene TRBV7-2, with a weak D call TRBD1 (5 bases). This CDR3 has 14 residues. CDR1 is SGHTA, CDR2 FQGNSA, per germline. Trimming took 5 bases from V and 5 from J, leaving 16 bases between them. This chain's CDR3 is CASSPRSGPHEQYF. The DNA for the CDR3 is TGTGCCAGCAGCCCGCGATCAGGGCCCCACGAGCAGTACTTC.

The chain couples TRBV12-3 or TRBV12-4 to TRBJ1-2, with D perhaps TRBD1 (5 bases). The CDR3 runs 13 residues. The ends were cut back, 3 bases at V and 8 bases at J, with 13 bases in the middle. For the CDR3, the DNA is TGTGCCAGCAGTTTCCCGGGGGACCACGGCTACACCTTC. The encoded protein is CASSFPGDHGYTF.

The chain combines TRBV3-1 with TRBJ2-3; tentatively, D is TRBD2 (5 bases). The CDR3 has 13 residues. Germline V gene sequence: CDR1 LGHDT, CDR2 YNNKEL (reference sequence). Trimming stripped 9 bases from V and 5 bases from J, with 15 bases between. CDR3 protein: CASGEYSQDTQYF. In nucleotides, the CDR3 is TGTGCCAGTGGGGAGTACAGCCAAGATACGCAGTATTTT.

Ten or more counts support this clonotype. The junction and the germline gene differ at one end; a read error may be behind it. The gene calls are TRBV12-3 or TRBV12-4 and TRBJ2-3; D is possibly TRBD1 or TRBD2 (5 bases each). The CDR3 length is 13 residues. This CDR3 is CANRVRGTYTQYF. CDR3 in DNA: TGTGCCAACCGAGTCCGGGGCACATATACGCAGTATTTT.

The chain carries TRBV7-9 and TRBJ1-5, with a tentative D call TRBD1 (5 bases). V lost 5 bases and J 1 base, leaving 9 bases between the germline ends. This CDR3 is 14 amino acids long. The germline CDR1 and CDR2 sequences are SEHNR and FQNEAQ (reference sequence). This chain's CDR3 is CASSRGDSNQPQHF. The CDR3 DNA reads as TGTGCCAGCAGCCGGGGGGACAGCAATCAGCCCCAGCATTTT.

This clonotype has only a few counts. The rearrangement links TRBV20-1 to TRBJ2-7; 8 bases are a match to TRBD2. V lost 0 bases, J lost 5 bases, and 9 bases stayed unmatched. There are 15 residues in the CDR3. Germline V CDR1 and CDR2: DFQATT, SNEGSKA (reference sequence). The CDR3 loop reads CSARDRAGVVHEQYF. DNA for the CDR3: TGCAGTGCTAGAGATAGAGCGGGAGTGGTCCACGAGCAGTACTTC.

The chain is built from TRBV20-1 and TRBJ2-3, with D possibly being TRBD2 (6 bases). The germline gives CDR1 DFQATT, CDR2 SNEGSKA (reference sequence). V was pared by 2 bases and J by 2 bases, with 14 bases between. There are 15 residues in the CDR3. The DNA for the CDR3 is TGCAGTGCTAGAAATGGCGGGGACCCCACAGATACGCAGTATTTT. This gives the protein CSARNGGDPTDTQYF.

There are many counts of this clonotype. The chain combines TRBV7-2 with TRBJ1-6; no firm D call. Per germline, CDR1 SGHTA and CDR2 FQGNSA. The CDR3 extends over 13 amino acids. The V gene lost 1 base and the J gene lost 11 bases, with 9 bases spanning the gap. The CDR3, as DNA: TGTGCCAGCAGCTTAGGAGACATTCCACCCCTCCACTTT. It is translated as CASSLGDIPPLHF.

Regarding this clonotype: A junction boundary mismatches the germline segment, possibly from a read error. The rearrangement joins TRBV10-3 to TRBJ2-5; D unresolved. The CDR3 has 14 amino acids. Germline V gene lookup returns CDR1 ENHRY and CDR2 SYGVKD. The CDR3 here is CAISEARSKDTQYF. CDR3 coding DNA: TGTGCCATCAGTGAAGCCAGGTCGAAAGATACCCAGTACTTC.

In this sample, this clonotype turned up a few times. The chain links TRBV12-3 or TRBV12-4 to TRBJ1-1; tentative D call: TRBD1 (6 bases). V was pared by 10 bases and J by 1 base, with 10 bases between. The CDR3 totals 12 residues. The CDR3 region is CATGGPNTEAFF. The CDR3 DNA reads as TGTGCCACCGGGGGCCCGAACACTGAAGCTTTCTTT.

This clonotype was found a few times. Mismatch with germline at one junction end may stem from a read error. This chain joins TRBV19 and TRBJ2-3; D is ambiguous. Germline assignment: CDR1 LNHDA and CDR2 SQIVND (reference sequence). The CDR3 contains 13 residues. The CDR3: CASSPKSTDTQYF. DNA of the CDR3: TGTGCCAGTAGTCCGAAGAGCACGGATACGCAGTATTTT. The full variable domain, completed using reference TRBV19 and TRBJ2-3, is DGGITQSPKYLFRKEGQNVTLSCEQNLNHDAMYWYRQDPGQGLRLIYYSQIVNDFQKGDIAEGYSVSREKKESFPLTVTSAQKNPTAFYLCASSPKSTDTQYFGPGTRLTVL.

This sequence joins TRBV12-3 or TRBV12-4 and TRBJ1-2, with 10 bases matching TRBD1. With 5 bases clipped from V and 7 bases from J, the junction kept 4 bases outside the gene matches. The length of the CDR3 is 13 residues. The CDR3 loop reads CASSDRGRVGYTF. DNA of the CDR3: TGTGCCAGCAGTGACAGGGGGCGAGTTGGCTACACCTTC.

V and J are TRBV6-5 and TRBJ2-4; tentative D call: TRBD2 (5 bases). The ends were cut back, 6 bases at V and 16 bases at J, with 22 bases in the middle. The germline CDR1 and CDR2 sequences are MNHEY and SVGAGI. The length of the CDR3 is 13 residues. The CDR3 bases are TGTGCCAGCAGCCCCGCTGGAGGAGAGTCTGTATACTTC. Its protein is CASSPAGGESVYF.

This clonotype has at least ten counts. The chain recombines TRBV11-2 with TRBJ1-2; a weak D match, TRBD1 (5 bases). CDR3 length equals 20 residues. Germline CDR1 SGHAT, CDR2 FQNNGV. V was shortened by 4 bases and J by 0 bases, with 27 bases between the two germline ends. The chain's CDR3 is CASSSGTRRYGGIANYGYTF. CDR3 in DNA: TGTGCCAGCAGCTCCGGGACGCGACGGTACGGTGGGATTGCTAACTATGGCTACACCTTC.

This chain connects TRBV3-1 to TRBJ1-6; D is unclear. Trimming stripped 1 base from V and 13 bases from J, with 8 bases between. Germline V gene sequence: CDR1 LGHDT, CDR2 YNNKEL (reference sequence). This CDR3 contains 12 residues. The CDR3 sequence is CASSQVSQPLHF. In nucleotides, the CDR3 is TGTGCCAGCAGCCAAGTATCCCAGCCCCTCCACTTT.